This TCR beta chain appears in the sequencing data of a study of cytomegalovirus exposure and HLA in healthy donors. Per the germline V gene, CDR1 is PRHDT and CDR2 is FYEKMQ (reference sequence). V gave up 7 bases and J gave up 2 bases; unmatched junction bases: 12. The CDR3 is made up of 17 amino acids. Findings and caveats of the study: The authors assumed roughly uniform sequencing depth across donors for presence/absence analyses.

Concerning this clone: What it recognizes is unknown.

13 Jbeta primers and 60 Vbeta primers were used for the PCR. The protocol was immunoSEQ multiplex PCR, while the TCRdb copy is restricted to in-frame clones and leaves out a portion. The sample shows 150,000 to 200,000 clones, roughly 87% of them seen only once. This TCR derives from a girl under three years old in good health and CMV-seronegative. Specimen: PBMCs. The genes are TRBV13 and TRBJ2-3, with 10 bases fitting TRBD2. CDR3 protein: CASIKTGLAGDTDTQYF. CDR3 sequence (DNA): TGTGCCAGCATCAAGACCGGGCTAGCGGGGGACACAGATACGCAGTATTTT.